This is a list of T cell receptor beta chains from one sample in a study of blood T cell repertoires in COVID-19. Using immunoSEQ multiplex PCR, the repertoire was profiled, and TCRdb retains in-frame clones only, with some absent. Altogether 150,000 or so clones are present, over 60% being singletons, with the ten largest covering roughly 1.5%. Material for sequencing was peripheral blood. These receptors came from a man older than 75 with acute or convalescent COVID-19. Both conserved end residues are part of each CDR3. D genes are given only for firm matches. Size tells how often a clone was seen (once, few, many) or the class of an expanded clone, and some rows leave it out.

v_gene	abundance	j_gene	d_gene	CDR3nt	CDR3aa
TRBV9	NA	TRBJ2-7	NA	TGTGCCAGCAGCGTAGAGCCGGGAACCTACGAGCAGTACTTC	CASSVEPGTYEQYF
TRBV11-3	NA	TRBJ2-7	NA	TGTGCCAGCAGCTTCAAACGGAGCTCCTACGAGCAGTACTTC	CASSFKRSSYEQYF
TRBV11-2	once	TRBJ1-1	NA	TGTGCCAGCAGCTTATATACTGAAGCTTTCTTT	CASSLYTEAFF
TRBV27	NA	TRBJ1-5	NA	TGTGCCAGCAGTTTTTGGGGGAGGCAGACCAATCAGCCCCAGCATTTT	CASSFWGRQTNQPQHF
TRBV5-4	NA	TRBJ2-1	NA	TGTGCCAGCAGCTTGGCGTCGCAGAACAATGAGCAGTTCTTC	CASSLASQNNEQFF
TRBV28	NA	TRBJ1-6	TRBD1	TGTGCCAGCAGTTTAACGCCAGGGGGCCTTAATTCACCCCTCCACTTT	CASSLTPGGLNSPLHF
TRBV18	NA	TRBJ1-5	TRBD1	TGTGCCAGCTCACCGACCCTCGTACGACAGGGAAGCAATCAGCCCCAGCATTTT	CASSPTLVRQGSNQPQHF
TRBV12-5	few	TRBJ2-1	TRBD2	TGTGCTAGTGGTTTGGACCAGCGGGGGGGCAATGAGCAGTTCTTC	CASGLDQRGGNEQFF
TRBV28	NA	TRBJ2-3	TRBD2	TGTGCCAGCATACTAGCGGGGGGGCCCCGTTTCCAAGATACGCAGTATTTT	CASILAGGPRFQDTQYF
TRBV19	few	TRBJ2-1	TRBD1	TGTGCCAGTAGGTCCTCCGGGACAGGGTCGGGCAATGAGCAGTTCTTC	CASRSSGTGSGNEQFF
TRBV5-6	NA	TRBJ1-5	NA	TGTGCCAGCAGCTTGGGGCCTCCGACAGGTGGGAGCAATCAGCCCCAGCATTTT	CASSLGPPTGGSNQPQHF
TRBV19	NA	TRBJ2-7	TRBD1	TGTGCCAGTAGTATAGGGACAGGGGGCTACGAGCAGTACTTC	CASSIGTGGYEQYF
TRBV7-5	NA	TRBJ2-7	NA	TGTGCCAGAAGCCCGGACATTGACTACGAGCAGTACTTC	CARSPDIDYEQYF
TRBV6-5	once	TRBJ1-1	NA	TGTGCCAGCAGTTACCCCCTCCCGGGGGGGTGGACTGAAGCTTTCTTT	CASSYPLPGGWTEAFF
TRBV6-5	NA	TRBJ2-5	NA	TGTGCCAGCAGTCTGGACAGCTCTCAAGAGACCCAGTACTTC	CASSLDSSQETQYF
TRBV28	NA	TRBJ1-2	NA	TGTGCCAGCAGCGCGGGACGGATCGTAGGAAATTATGGCTACACCTTC	CASSAGRIVGNYGYTF